This T cell receptor beta chain originates from a study of shared clonotypes between healthy human individuals. Across the whole study: Three CD4 naive, three CD4 memory, two CD8 naive and one CD8 memory plate were used per donor. Study-level findings and limits: Naive subsets, compared against memory subsets, generally had larger estimated richness values. Non-shared clonotypes had lower generation probabilities than clonotypes shared by all four sorted-subset donors. For naive CD4 cells, approximately 4.7% of clonotypes were shared across a handful of donors.

This CDR3 is 11 amino acids long. Trimming cost V 0 bases and J 7 bases, with 7 bases left between them. Germline V gene sequence: CDR1 DFQATT, CDR2 SNEGSKA (reference sequence). Remarks on this clone: Antigen unknown.

The assay was immunoSEQ multiplex PCR, and TCRdb's table has in-frame clones only and misses some. The table lists fewer than 3 million clones, 92% of them singletons, with more than 0.35% in the top ten. This clonotype was sampled from a man younger than 35 in good health. Some clones in this sample may be carry-over from other donors' samples. Sequencing was carried out using naive CD4+ T cells from PBMCs. Subset specified: CD45RA+ positively selected. The chain combines TRBV20-1 with TRBJ2-7; D remains unclear. CDR3 sequence reads: CSARDPAEQYF. The CDR3 nucleotides read TGCAGTGCTAGAGATCCGGCGGAGCAGTACTTC.